These T cell receptor beta chains were read from a single sample in a study of vaccination and CD4 T cells after COVID-19. These receptors' antigens are unknown. TCRdb used MiXCR to reprocess the PCR reads, holding one entry per CDR3 protein. This sample yields 15,000 to 20,000 distinct CDR3 sequences, of which around 47% are seen a single time; around 5% belongs to the top ten. The sequencing used CD4+ T cells from blood, cultured in vitro, collected before SARS-CoV-2 vaccination. These receptors came from a human donor who had recovered from COVID-19. CDR3s include the opening cysteine and the closing phenylalanine or tryptophan. Fields, in order: D gene, V gene, J gene, clone size, CDR3 DNA, CDR3 protein. The D gene is left open where the match is weak. The size field is filled for only some rows; it gives once, few, many or a size class.

d_call: -; v_call: TRBV15; j_call: TRBJ1-2; clone_size: few; cdr3_nt: TGTGCCACCAGCAGAGATAAGGGACTGGACTATGGCTACACCTTC; cdr3_aa: CATSRDKGLDYGYTF
d_call: -; v_call: TRBV15; j_call: TRBJ1-6; clone_size: medium-sized; cdr3_nt: TGTGCCACCAGCAGAGGGTCAGATCCACCCCTCCACTTT; cdr3_aa: CATSRGSDPPLHF
d_call: TRBD2; v_call: TRBV19; j_call: TRBJ2-2; clone_size: -; cdr3_nt: TGTGCCAGCACGCCTCTAGCGGGGGGGCCCGGGGAGCTGTTTTTT; cdr3_aa: CASTPLAGGPGELFF
d_call: -; v_call: TRBV19; j_call: TRBJ1-1; clone_size: -; cdr3_nt: TGTGCCAGTAGTGTAACAGGGTACACTGAAGCTTTCTTT; cdr3_aa: CASSVTGYTEAFF
d_call: -; v_call: TRBV20-1; j_call: TRBJ1-2; clone_size: -; cdr3_nt: TGCAGTGCTCTACATATGGACAGTCCCTATGGCTACACCTTC; cdr3_aa: CSALHMDSPYGYTF
d_call: -; v_call: TRBV27; j_call: TRBJ2-1; clone_size: medium-sized; cdr3_nt: TGTGCCAGCAGTAGTCTTCCGGGGGAGTTTGACAATGAGCAGTTCTTC; cdr3_aa: CASSSLPGEFDNEQFF
d_call: TRBD2; v_call: TRBV7-7; j_call: TRBJ2-1; clone_size: -; cdr3_nt: TGTGCCAGCAGCCTGCGACTAGCGGGAGAGTACAATGAGCAGTTCTTC; cdr3_aa: CASSLRLAGEYNEQFF
d_call: -; v_call: TRBV19; j_call: TRBJ2-2; clone_size: -; cdr3_nt: TGTGCCAGTACCTCAGGGGCGACCACCGGGGAGCTGTTTTTT; cdr3_aa: CASTSGATTGELFF
d_call: TRBD1; v_call: TRBV19; j_call: TRBJ1-5; clone_size: few; cdr3_nt: TGTGCCAGTAGTATGTATGGGACAGGGGCGAACAATCAGCCCCAGCATTTT; cdr3_aa: CASSMYGTGANNQPQHF
d_call: TRBD1; v_call: TRBV4-1; j_call: TRBJ1-2; clone_size: -; cdr3_nt: TGCGCCAGCAGCCAAACCCCCGGGGGGGGACAGCGCTATGGCTACACCTTC; cdr3_aa: CASSQTPGGGQRYGYTF
d_call: -; v_call: TRBV6-1; j_call: TRBJ1-2; clone_size: -; cdr3_nt: TGTGCCGGCAGCCTTAGGACGGACCGGGACGGCTACACCTTC; cdr3_aa: CAGSLRTDRDGYTF
d_call: -; v_call: TRBV10-1; j_call: TRBJ2-7; clone_size: -; cdr3_nt: TGCGCCAGCAGTGATGGCCAGGGGGGCGAGCAGTACTTC; cdr3_aa: CASSDGQGGEQYF
d_call: -; v_call: TRBV19; j_call: TRBJ2-3; clone_size: -; cdr3_nt: TGTGCCAGTAGTATGCGTCGGGATACGCAGTATTTT; cdr3_aa: CASSMRRDTQYF
d_call: -; v_call: TRBV6-5; j_call: TRBJ1-5; clone_size: -; cdr3_nt: TGTGCCAGCAGTTACTCCCGGGGTCGGATGGATCAGCCCCAGCATTTT; cdr3_aa: CASSYSRGRMDQPQHF
d_call: -; v_call: TRBV7-9; j_call: TRBJ1-2; clone_size: few; cdr3_nt: TGTGCCAGCACTGGGAGCTTTACCTATGGCTACACCTTC; cdr3_aa: CASTGSFTYGYTF
d_call: -; v_call: TRBV12-3/TRBV12-4; j_call: TRBJ1-1; clone_size: medium-sized; cdr3_nt: TGTGCCAGCAGACCCCGGGGGGGGCAACAAGCTTTCTTT; cdr3_aa: CASRPRGGQQAFF